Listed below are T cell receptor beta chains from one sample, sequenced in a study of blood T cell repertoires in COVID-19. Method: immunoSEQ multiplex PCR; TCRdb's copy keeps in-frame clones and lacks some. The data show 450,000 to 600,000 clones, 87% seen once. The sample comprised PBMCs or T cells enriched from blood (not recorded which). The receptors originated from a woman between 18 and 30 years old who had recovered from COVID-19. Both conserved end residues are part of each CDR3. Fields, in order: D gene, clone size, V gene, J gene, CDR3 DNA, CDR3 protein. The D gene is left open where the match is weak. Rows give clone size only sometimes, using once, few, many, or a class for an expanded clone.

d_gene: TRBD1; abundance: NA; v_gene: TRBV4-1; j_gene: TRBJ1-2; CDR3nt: TGCGCCAGCAGCCAATACCCTACAGGGGCTGCGGCGGGCTACACCTTC; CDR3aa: CASSQYPTGAAAGYTF
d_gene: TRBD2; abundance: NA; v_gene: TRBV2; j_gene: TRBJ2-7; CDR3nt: TGTGCCAGCAATTTCGAACTAGCGGGGGGTTCCGAGCAGTACTTC; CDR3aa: CASNFELAGGSEQYF
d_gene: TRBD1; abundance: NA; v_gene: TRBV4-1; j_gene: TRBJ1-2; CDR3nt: TGCGCCAGCAGCCAAGAAACGGACAGGTCCCCTCGTGGCTACACCTTC; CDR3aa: CASSQETDRSPRGYTF
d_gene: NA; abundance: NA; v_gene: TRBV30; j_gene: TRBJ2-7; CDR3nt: TGTGCCTGGAGTGTCTCCAGGGGTGCTGAGCAGTACTTC; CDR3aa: CAWSVSRGAEQYF
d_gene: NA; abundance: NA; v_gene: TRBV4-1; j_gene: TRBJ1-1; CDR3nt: TGCGCCAGCAGCCCCCTCTCGGGGGGGACTGAAGCTTTCTTT; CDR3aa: CASSPLSGGTEAFF
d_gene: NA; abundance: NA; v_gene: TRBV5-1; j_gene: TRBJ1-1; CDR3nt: TGCGCCAGCAGCTCGTACAGGGAAGGGGAGACTGAAGCTTTCTTT; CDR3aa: CASSSYREGETEAFF
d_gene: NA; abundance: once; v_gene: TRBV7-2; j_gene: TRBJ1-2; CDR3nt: TGTGCCAGCAGCCCGCCAGACAGGAAATCCTATGGCTACACCTTC; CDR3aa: CASSPPDRKSYGYTF
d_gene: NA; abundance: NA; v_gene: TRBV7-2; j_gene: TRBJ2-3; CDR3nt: TGTGCCAGCAGCCTCAAGAGCGGTAGCACAGATACGCAGTATTTT; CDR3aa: CASSLKSGSTDTQYF
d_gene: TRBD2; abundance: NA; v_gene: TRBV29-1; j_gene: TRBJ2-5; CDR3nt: TGCAGCGTTTTTGCCGGGACTAGCGGGGGTCAGACCCAGTACTTC; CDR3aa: CSVFAGTSGGQTQYF
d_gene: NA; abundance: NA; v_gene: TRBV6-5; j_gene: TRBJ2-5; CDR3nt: TGTGCCAGCAGTTACGTTGGTGGGGGGCAAGAGACCCAGTACTTC; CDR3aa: CASSYVGGGQETQYF
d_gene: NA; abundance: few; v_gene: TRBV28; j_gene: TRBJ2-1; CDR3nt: TGTGCCAGCAGTTCGGGATACAGGGCAGGTGAGCAGTTCTTC; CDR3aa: CASSSGYRAGEQFF
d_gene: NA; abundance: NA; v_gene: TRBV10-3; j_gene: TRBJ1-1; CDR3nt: TGTGCCGCCCGAGAAGGGTTATCGGGAACTGAAGCTTTCTTT; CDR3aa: CAAREGLSGTEAFF
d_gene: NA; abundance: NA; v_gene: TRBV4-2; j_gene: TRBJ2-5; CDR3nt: TGTGCCAGCAGCCGAGTTGCTAGCGAACAAGAGACCCAGTACTTC; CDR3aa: CASSRVASEQETQYF
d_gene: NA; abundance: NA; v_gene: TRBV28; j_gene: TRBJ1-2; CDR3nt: TGTGCCAGCAGCCGAGGCACGGTCTATGGCTACACCTTC; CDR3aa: CASSRGTVYGYTF
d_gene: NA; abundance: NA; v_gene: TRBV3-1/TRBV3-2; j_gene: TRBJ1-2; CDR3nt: TGTGCCAGCAGCCAAGCCCCCATCCAGTTTGGCTACACCTTC; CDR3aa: CASSQAPIQFGYTF
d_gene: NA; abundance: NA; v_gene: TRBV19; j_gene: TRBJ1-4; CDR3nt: TGTGCCAGTAGTGGTCAGGTTGGCGAAAAACTGTTTTTT; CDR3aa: CASSGQVGEKLFF
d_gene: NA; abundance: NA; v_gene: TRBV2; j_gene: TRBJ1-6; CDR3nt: TGTGCCAGCAGCAAAGGGGCAGGGGCTTCACCCCTCCACTTT; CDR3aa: CASSKGAGASPLHF
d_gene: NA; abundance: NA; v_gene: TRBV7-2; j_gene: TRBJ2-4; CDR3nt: TGTGCCAGCAGCCCCGATACGGACATTCAGTACTTC; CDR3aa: CASSPDTDIQYF